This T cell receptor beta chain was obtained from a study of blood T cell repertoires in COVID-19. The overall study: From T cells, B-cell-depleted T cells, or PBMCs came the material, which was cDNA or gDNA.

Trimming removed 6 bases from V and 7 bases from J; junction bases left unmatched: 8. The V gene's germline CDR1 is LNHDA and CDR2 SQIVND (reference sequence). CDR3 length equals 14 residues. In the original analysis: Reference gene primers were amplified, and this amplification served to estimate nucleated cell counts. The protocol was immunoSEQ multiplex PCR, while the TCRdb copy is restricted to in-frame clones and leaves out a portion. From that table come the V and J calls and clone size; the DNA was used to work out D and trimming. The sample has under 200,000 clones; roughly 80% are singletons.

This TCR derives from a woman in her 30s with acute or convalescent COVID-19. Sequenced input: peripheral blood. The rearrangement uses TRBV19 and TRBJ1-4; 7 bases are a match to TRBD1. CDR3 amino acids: CASRQRGPVEKLFF. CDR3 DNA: TGTGCCAGTAGGCAAAGGGGGCCTGTTGAAAAACTGTTTTTT.